The rows below give T cell receptor beta chains drawn from one sample of a study of T-cell memory formation after mild COVID-19. TCRdb used MiXCR to reprocess the 5' RACE reads, holding one entry per CDR3 protein. The sample comprises about 430,000 distinct CDR3 sequences, approximately 24% of which are singletons, and about 10% rests with the top ten. The sequenced material came from PBMCs or a T cell subset sorted from them (not recorded which). The receptor source for this set is an adult woman who had mild COVID-19 (a few samples of this study predate the infection). Cell type and time point are not known. CDR3s include the opening cysteine and the closing phenylalanine or tryptophan. D genes are given only for firm matches. Only part of the rows carry a size: once, few, many, or a class if the clone is expanded.

NA | TRBJ1-5 | NA | TRBV9 | TGTGCCAGCAGCTCCGGGGGGGGAGGTCAGCCCCAGCATTTT | CASSSGGGGQPQHF
NA | TRBJ1-1 | NA | TRBV5-1 | TGCGCCAGCAGCTTGGTAGGGTCTGACACTGAAGCTTTCTTT | CASSLVGSDTEAFF
TRBD1 | TRBJ1-1 | NA | TRBV7-9 | TGTGCCAGCAGTTCTGGAAGGACAGGGTTAACTGAAGCTTTCTTT | CASSSGRTGLTEAFF
TRBD2 | TRBJ2-2 | many | TRBV20-1 | TGCAGTGCTAGCATAGCGGGAGCCGGGGAGCTGTTTTTT | CSASIAGAGELFF
TRBD1 | TRBJ2-7 | few | TRBV4-2 | TGTGCCAGCAGCCAAGAAGCCGGGACAGCCTACGAGCAGTACTTC | CASSQEAGTAYEQYF
NA | TRBJ1-5 | few | TRBV7-2 | TGTGCCAGCAGCCCTTGGACGGATCAGCCCCAGCATTTT | CASSPWTDQPQHF
NA | TRBJ2-3 | few | TRBV3-1 | TGTGCCAGCAGCCAAGAGGCGGGGCCCACAGATACGCAGTATTTT | CASSQEAGPTDTQYF
NA | TRBJ2-7 | few | TRBV7-2 | TGTGCCAGCAGCGGTGGCATAGGCTACGAGCAGTACTTC | CASSGGIGYEQYF
NA | TRBJ2-7 | once | TRBV5-6 | TGTGCCAGCAGCCGCGGGCAGAGACACCTCTCCTACGAGCAGTACTTC | CASSRGQRHLSYEQYF
TRBD1 | TRBJ1-2 | NA | TRBV20-1 | TGCAGTGCTAGTTTCCGCGACAGGGACGGCTACACCTTC | CSASFRDRDGYTF
NA | TRBJ2-7 | NA | TRBV7-9 | TGTGCCAGCAGCCGAGGGAACAGGGTAGTAGGGGACGAGCAGTACTTC | CASSRGNRVVGDEQYF
NA | TRBJ2-7 | few | TRBV6-5 | TGTGCCAGCAGTTACGGGCCTACCTACGAGCAGTACTTC | CASSYGPTYEQYF
TRBD1 | TRBJ2-5 | few | TRBV12-3/TRBV12-4 | TGTGCCAGCAGCCGCCCGGGACAGGGGAGGGAGACCCAGTACTTC | CASSRPGQGRETQYF
NA | TRBJ1-1 | few | TRBV7-8 | TGTGCCAGCAGCTTAGATATAGGGTTGAACACTGAAGCTTTCTTT | CASSLDIGLNTEAFF
TRBD2 | TRBJ2-5 | few | TRBV5-1 | TGCGCCAGCGCGCGGGGGAAACAAGAGACCCAGTACTTC | CASARGKQETQYF
NA | TRBJ2-7 | few | TRBV27 | TGTGCCAGCAGCCGCAACAGGGTTGTTGACGACGAGCAGTACTTC | CASSRNRVVDDEQYF
NA | TRBJ1-1 | NA | TRBV6-5 | TGTGCCAGCAGCTCACGAAGTAACACTGAAGCTTTCTTT | CASSSRSNTEAFF
NA | TRBJ1-5 | once | TRBV4-3 | TGCGCCAGCAGCGCAGGAAAATATAGCAATCAGCCCCAGCATTTT | CASSAGKYSNQPQHF
TRBD2 | TRBJ2-7 | few | TRBV20-1 | TGCAGTGCTCCGGGACTAGACCCCTACGAGCAGTACTTC | CSAPGLDPYEQYF
NA | TRBJ2-1 | NA | TRBV4-1 | TGCGCCAGCAGCCGTTCCCGGACAACCAGCTCCTACAATGAGCAGTTCTTC | CASSRSRTTSSYNEQFF
NA | TRBJ2-7 | few | TRBV7-8 | TGTGCCAGCAGCTTAGAGGGGGGCAACAACGAGCAGTACTTC | CASSLEGGNNEQYF
NA | TRBJ2-5 | NA | TRBV10-3 | TGTGCCATCAGTGAGTCGGCAGGGGTACAGGGAGAGACCCAGTACTTC | CAISESAGVQGETQYF